This T cell receptor (beta chain) was recovered during a study of a mutant IDH1 vaccine in newly diagnosed glioma. As for the study in general: Vaccination was launched 4-6 weeks after radiotherapy alone, or with temozolomide cycles. Most patients had radiochemotherapy with temozolomide before enrollment; others had one alone. At week 35 came visit V12, and visit V13 followed at week 47. Study observations and caveats: Of the patients, roughly 95% had vaccine-induced immune responses.

This CDR3 comprises 10 residues. From germline, CDR1 is SEHNR and CDR2 FQNEAQ (reference sequence). The ends were cut back, 8 bases at V and 6 bases at J, with 4 bases in the middle. On this clone: Its specificity is unknown.

Documented time point: week 47, end of study. The study gave 300 ug of mutant IDH1 20-mer peptide per vaccine dose, with topical imiquimod. Libraries were prepared by immunoSEQ multiplex PCR; TCRdb keeps only in-frame clonotypes and omits some of them. The repertoire holds roughly 38,000 clones, with 82% as singletons. This chain joins TRBV7-9 and TRBJ2-2; D not resolved. This clonotype originated in a man between 18 and 35 years old with glioma. Some clones in this sample may be carry-over from other donors' samples. Sequencing used PBMCs, obtained from a glioma patient whose treatment included an IDH1 peptide vaccine. This CDR3 is CASGAGELFF. The DNA of the CDR3 is TGTGCCAGCGGGGCCGGGGAGCTGTTTTTT.